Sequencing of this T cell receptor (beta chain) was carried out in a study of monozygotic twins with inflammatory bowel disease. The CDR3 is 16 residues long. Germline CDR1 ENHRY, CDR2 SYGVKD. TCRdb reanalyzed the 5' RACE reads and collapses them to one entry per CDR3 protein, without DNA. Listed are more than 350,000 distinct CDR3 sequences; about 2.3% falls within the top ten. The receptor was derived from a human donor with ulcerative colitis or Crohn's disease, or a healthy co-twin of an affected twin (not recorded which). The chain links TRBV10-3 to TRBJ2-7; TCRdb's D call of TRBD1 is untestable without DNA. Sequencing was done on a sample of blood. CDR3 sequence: CAISESMDRGAYEQYF.